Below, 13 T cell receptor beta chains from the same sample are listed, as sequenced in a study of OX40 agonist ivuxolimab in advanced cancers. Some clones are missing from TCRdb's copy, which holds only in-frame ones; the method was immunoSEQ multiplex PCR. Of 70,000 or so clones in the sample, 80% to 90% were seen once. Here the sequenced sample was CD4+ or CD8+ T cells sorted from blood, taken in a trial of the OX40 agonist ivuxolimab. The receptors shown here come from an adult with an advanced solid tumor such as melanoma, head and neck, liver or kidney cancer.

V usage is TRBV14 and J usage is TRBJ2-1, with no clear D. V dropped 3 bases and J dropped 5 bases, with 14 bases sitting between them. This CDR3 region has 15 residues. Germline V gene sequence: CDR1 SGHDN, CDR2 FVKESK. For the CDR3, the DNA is TGTGCCAGCAGCCAGTCTCGGCTCAAAAACAATGAGCAGTTCTTC. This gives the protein CASSQSRLKNNEQFF.

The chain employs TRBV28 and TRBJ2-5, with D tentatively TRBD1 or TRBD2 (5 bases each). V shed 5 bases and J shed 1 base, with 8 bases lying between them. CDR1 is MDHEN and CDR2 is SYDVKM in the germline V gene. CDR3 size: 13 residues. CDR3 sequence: CASSLGVQETQYF. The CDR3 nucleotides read TGTGCCAGCAGTCTGGGGGTCCAAGAGACCCAGTACTTC.

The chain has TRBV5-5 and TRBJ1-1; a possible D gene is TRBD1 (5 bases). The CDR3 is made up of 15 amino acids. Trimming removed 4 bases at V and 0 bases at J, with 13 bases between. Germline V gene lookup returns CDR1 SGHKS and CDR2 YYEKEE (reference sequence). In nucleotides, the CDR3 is TGTGCCAGCAGCCCCTGGGGCCCGATGAACACTGAAGCTTTCTTT. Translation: CASSPWGPMNTEAFF.

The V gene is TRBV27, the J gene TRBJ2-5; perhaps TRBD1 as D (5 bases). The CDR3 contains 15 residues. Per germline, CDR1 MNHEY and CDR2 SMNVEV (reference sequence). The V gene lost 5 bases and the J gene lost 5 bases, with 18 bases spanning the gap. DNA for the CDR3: TGTGCCAGCAGTATTTTGCAGGGTGGAATCGAGACCCAGTACTTC. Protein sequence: CASSILQGGIETQYF.

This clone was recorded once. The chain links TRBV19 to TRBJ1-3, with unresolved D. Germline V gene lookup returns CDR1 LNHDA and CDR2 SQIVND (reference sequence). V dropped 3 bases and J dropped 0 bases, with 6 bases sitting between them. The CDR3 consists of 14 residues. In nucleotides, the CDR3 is TGTGCCAGTAGTATTGTCAGCTCTGGAAACACCATATATTTT. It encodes CASSIVSSGNTIYF.

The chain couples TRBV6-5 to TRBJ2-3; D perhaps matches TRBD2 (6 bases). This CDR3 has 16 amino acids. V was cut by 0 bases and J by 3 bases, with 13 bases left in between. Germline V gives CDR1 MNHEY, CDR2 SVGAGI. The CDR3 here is CASSYSTALATDTQYF. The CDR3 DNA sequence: TGTGCCAGCAGTTACTCGACGGCTCTAGCGACAGATACGCAGTATTTT.

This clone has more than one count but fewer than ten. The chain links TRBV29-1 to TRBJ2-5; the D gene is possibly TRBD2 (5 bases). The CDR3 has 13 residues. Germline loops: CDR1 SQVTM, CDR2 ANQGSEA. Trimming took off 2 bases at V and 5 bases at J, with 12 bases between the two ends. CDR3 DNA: TGCAGCGTTGAAACCGGACTCGGGGAGACCCAGTACTTC. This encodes CSVETGLGETQYF.

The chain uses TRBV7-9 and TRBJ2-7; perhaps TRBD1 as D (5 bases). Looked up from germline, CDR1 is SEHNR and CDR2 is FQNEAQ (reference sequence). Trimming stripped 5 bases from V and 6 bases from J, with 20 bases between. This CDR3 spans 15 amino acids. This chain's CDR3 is CASSPRLGQYGEQYF. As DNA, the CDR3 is TGTGCCAGCAGCCCCCGACTGGGGCAGTATGGCGAGCAGTACTTC. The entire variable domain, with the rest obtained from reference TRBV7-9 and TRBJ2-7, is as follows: DTGVSQNPRHKITKRGQNVTFRCDPISEHNRLYWYRQTLGQGPEFLTYFQNEAQLEKSRLLSDRFSAERPKGSFSTLEIQRTEQGDSAMYLCASSPRLGQYGEQYFGPGTRLTVT.

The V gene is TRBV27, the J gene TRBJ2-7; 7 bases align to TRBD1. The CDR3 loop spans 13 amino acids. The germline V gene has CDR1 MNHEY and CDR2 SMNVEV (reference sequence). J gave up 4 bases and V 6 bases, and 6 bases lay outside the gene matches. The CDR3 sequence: CASSRDSTYEQYF. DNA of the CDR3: TGTGCCAGCAGCCGGGACAGCACTTACGAGCAGTACTTC.

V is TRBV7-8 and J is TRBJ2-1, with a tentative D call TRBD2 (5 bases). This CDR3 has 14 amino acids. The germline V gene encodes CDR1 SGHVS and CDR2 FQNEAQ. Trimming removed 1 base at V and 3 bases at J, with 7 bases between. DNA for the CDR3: TGTGCCAGCAGCTTAGGAGGGAACTACAATGAGCAGTTCTTC. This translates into CASSLGGNYNEQFF.

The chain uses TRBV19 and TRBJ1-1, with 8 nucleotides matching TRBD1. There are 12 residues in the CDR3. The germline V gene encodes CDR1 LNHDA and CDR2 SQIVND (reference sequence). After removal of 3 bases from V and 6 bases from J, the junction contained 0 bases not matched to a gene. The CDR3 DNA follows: TGTGCCAGTAGTATGGACAGGGCTGAAGCTTTCTTT. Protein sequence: CASSMDRAEAFF.

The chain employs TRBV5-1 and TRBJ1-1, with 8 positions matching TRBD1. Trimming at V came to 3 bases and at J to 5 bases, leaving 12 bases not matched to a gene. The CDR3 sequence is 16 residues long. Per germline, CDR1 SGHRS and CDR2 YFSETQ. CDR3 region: CASSWRQGLGRTEAFF. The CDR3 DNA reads TGCGCCAGCAGCTGGAGACAGGGGTTGGGTCGGACTGAAGCTTTCTTT.

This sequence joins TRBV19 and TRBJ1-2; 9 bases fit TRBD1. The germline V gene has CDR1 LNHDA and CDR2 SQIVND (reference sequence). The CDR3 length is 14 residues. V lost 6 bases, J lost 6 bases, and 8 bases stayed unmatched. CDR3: CASSLGGTGHGYTF. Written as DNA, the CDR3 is TGTGCCAGTAGCCTCGGGGGGACAGGGCATGGCTACACCTTC.